The 3 T cell receptor beta chains below come from one sample, sequenced in a study of blood T cell repertoires in COVID-19. Here immunoSEQ multiplex PCR was the method, and the copy in TCRdb shows in-frame clones only, minus some. The sample carries about 70,000 clones, roughly 80% recorded once. Sequenced input: peripheral blood. The receptors shown here come from a woman in her seventies with acute or convalescent COVID-19.

This chain joins TRBV29-1 and TRBJ1-1; the match to TRBD1 covers 8 bases. The V gene end was trimmed by 7 bases and the J gene end by 5 bases; junction bases not matched to a gene: 12. This CDR3 spans 14 amino acids. The germline gives CDR1 SQVTM, CDR2 ANQGSEA. The CDR3 loop is CSAGTGQRDTEAFF. The DNA for the CDR3 is TGCAGCGCCGGGACAGGCCAGCGTGATACTGAAGCTTTCTTT.

This clone was recorded once. One end of the junction fails to match germline, which may point to a read error. This chain uses TRBV19 with TRBJ2-3; 9 bases are shared with TRBD2. Germline loops: CDR1 LNHDA, CDR2 SQIVND (reference sequence). The CDR3 sequence is 18 residues long. This CDR3 reads CASTPLGGGAGSTDMQYF. For the CDR3, the DNA is TGTGCCAGTACCCCTCTCGGCGGGGGGGCCGGGAGCACAGATATGCAGTATTTT.

The chain carries TRBV10-3 and TRBJ2-6; tentative D call: TRBD1 (6 bases). This CDR3 is 17 amino acids long. The germline V gene encodes CDR1 ENHRY and CDR2 SYGVKD. V was cut by 3 bases and J by 0 bases, with 12 bases left in between. The CDR3 DNA reads as TGTGCCATCAGTGACGACAACAGGGTCTCTGGGGCCAACGTCCTGACTTTC. It specifies CAISDDNRVSGANVLTF.